This T cell receptor (beta chain) derives from a study of blood T cell repertoires in COVID-19. Deletions cut 4 bases from V and 2 bases from J, with 5 bases between. This CDR3 is built from 12 residues. Profiling relied on immunoSEQ multiplex PCR, and the TCRdb table lists in-frame clones only, not all of them. Found here are fewer than 90,000 clones, more than 75% of them singletons; the top ten hold about 12%. This chain connects TRBV12-3 or TRBV12-4 to TRBJ1-1; unclear D gene. The sequence was collected from a human donor in a cohort sampled during active COVID-19. The sample consisted of peripheral blood. The CDR3 DNA follows: TGTGCCAGCAGTTACAGAAACACTGAAGCTTTCTTT. Protein: CASSYRNTEAFF.